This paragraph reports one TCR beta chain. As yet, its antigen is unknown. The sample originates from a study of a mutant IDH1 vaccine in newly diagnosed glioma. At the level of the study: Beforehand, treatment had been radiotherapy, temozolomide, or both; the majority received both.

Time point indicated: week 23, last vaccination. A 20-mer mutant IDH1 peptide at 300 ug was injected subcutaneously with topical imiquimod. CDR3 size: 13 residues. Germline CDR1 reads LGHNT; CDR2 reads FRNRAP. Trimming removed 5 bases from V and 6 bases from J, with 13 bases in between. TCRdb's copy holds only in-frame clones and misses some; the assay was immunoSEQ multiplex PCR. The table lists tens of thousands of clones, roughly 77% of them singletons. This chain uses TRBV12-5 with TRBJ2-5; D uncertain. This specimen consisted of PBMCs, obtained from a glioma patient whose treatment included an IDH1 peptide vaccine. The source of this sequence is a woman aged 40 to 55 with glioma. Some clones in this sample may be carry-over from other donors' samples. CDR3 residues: CASGTPVAKTQYF. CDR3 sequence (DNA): TGTGCTAGTGGTACTCCGGTGGCGAAGACCCAGTACTTC.